This TCR beta chain was identified during a study of blood T cells in healthy people across ages. The germline CDR1 and CDR2 sequences are MDHEN and SYDVKM. J lost 8 bases, V lost 7 bases, and 7 bases had no gene match. The CDR3 contains 12 residues. Primers used in a second PCR of about 6 to 12 cycles were a sample-barcoded 5' primer and a J-beta primer mix. Every cDNA was tagged by a template-switch adaptor with 12 random nucleotides. MiXCR, applied by TCRdb to the 5' RACE reads, yields one record per CDR3 protein. The table records around 1,700,000 distinct CDR3 sequences, 25% to 30% of them present only once. Worth noting for this clonotype: Antigen unknown.

Study outcomes and limitations: Reliance upon unsorted PBMCs precluded definitive naive versus antigen-experienced comparison. Across samples, TCR beta diversity tracked strongly with naive T cell percentage.

This sequence was found in a woman aged 25 to 39 in good health. The sequencing input was blood. This chain uses TRBV28 with TRBJ1-1; 7 nucleotides agree with TRBD1. The chain's CDR3 is CASTEQGGEAFF. DNA for the CDR3: TGTGCCAGCACGGAGCAAGGGGGCGAAGCTTTCTTT.